What follows is one TCR beta chain and its context. RNA transcripts were the template for amplifying TCR beta CDR3 regions. HTBI primers drove first-round RT-PCR of the TCR CDR3. In TCRdb, the multiplex PCR reads were re-called with MiXCR into one record per CDR3 protein. The sample contains about 350,000 distinct CDR3 sequences, about 15% of which appear only once. This sample was taken from a study of T cells in Graves' hyperthyroidism and ophthalmopathy. V lost 4 bases and J lost 7; bases outside the gene matches: 7. This CDR3 contains 13 residues. Sample: blood. This TCR was sampled from a woman in her twenties or thirties with Graves' hyperthyroidism that later progressed to Graves' ophthalmopathy. This chain joins TRBV12-3 or TRBV12-4 and TRBJ2-7; 7 positions agree with TRBD1. CDR3 amino acids: CASSYDRVQEQYF. CDR3 coding DNA: TGTGCCAGCAGTTACGACAGGGTCCAGGAGCAGTACTTC.